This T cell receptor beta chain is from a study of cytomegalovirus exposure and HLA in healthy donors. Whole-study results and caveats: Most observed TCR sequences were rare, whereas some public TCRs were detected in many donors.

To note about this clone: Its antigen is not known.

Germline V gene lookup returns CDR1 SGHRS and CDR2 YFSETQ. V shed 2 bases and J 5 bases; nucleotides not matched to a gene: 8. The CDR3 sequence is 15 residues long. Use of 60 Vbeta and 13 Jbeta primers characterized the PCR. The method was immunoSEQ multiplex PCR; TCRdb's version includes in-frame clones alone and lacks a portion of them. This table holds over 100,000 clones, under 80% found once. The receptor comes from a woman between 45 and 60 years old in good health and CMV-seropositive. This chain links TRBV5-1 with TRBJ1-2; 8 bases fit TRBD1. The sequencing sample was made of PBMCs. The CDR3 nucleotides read TGCGCCAGCAGCTTTGGGGGACAGGTTCGGTATGGCTACACCTTC. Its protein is CASSFGGQVRYGYTF.